The 25 T cell receptor beta chains in this list originate from one sample, sequenced in a study of blood T cells in healthy people across ages. Next came a second PCR, run for about 6 to 12 cycles, which used a sample-barcoded 5' primer along with a J-beta primer mix. TCRdb reprocessed the 5' RACE reads via MiXCR and lists one record per CDR3 protein. Of fewer than 1,000,000 distinct CDR3 sequences listed, 46% are singletons. The sequencing sample was made of blood. The receptors originated from a man older than 75 in good health.

This chain uses TRBV20-1 with TRBJ2-5; D may be TRBD2 (6 bases). Germline CDR1 is DFQATT and CDR2 is SNEGSKA (reference sequence). This CDR3 contains 12 residues. V gave up 5 bases and J gave up 5 bases, with 12 bases separating them. The CDR3 spells CSAGGVSETQYF. Written as DNA, the CDR3 is TGCAGTGCTGGCGGGGTCTCGGAGACCCAGTACTTC.

The chain uses TRBV9 and TRBJ2-7, with no clear D. The CDR3 contains 13 residues. From germline, CDR1 is SGDLS and CDR2 YYNGEE. Deletions cut 3 bases from V and 6 bases from J, with 13 bases between. CDR3 sequence: CASSARPGSEQYF. Written as DNA, the CDR3 is TGTGCCAGCAGCGCGCGTCCGGGCTCCGAGCAGTACTTC.

As to this clonotype: With a much larger clone just one base away, this may be a read error. The V and J genes are TRBV7-8 and TRBJ2-5; 9 bases are shared with TRBD2. The length of the CDR3 is 14 residues. Losses at the gene ends were 3 bases for V and 11 bases for J; bases not matched to a gene: 10. Germline assignment: CDR1 SGHVS and CDR2 FQNEAQ. The DNA for the CDR3 is TGTGCCAGCAGCTTTCAAGCGGGAGGCAATGAGCAGTACTTC. Translation: CASSFQAGGNEQYF.

The chain employs TRBV29-1 and TRBJ2-4; 7 bases are shared with TRBD2. The J call may be wrong; the DNA end is better matched by TRBJ2-7. Germline loops: CDR1 SQVTM, CDR2 ANQGSEA. The CDR3 is 12 residues long. The CDR3 nucleotides read TGCAGCGGCGGGCCTAGCGGATACGAGCAGTACTTC. It specifies CSGGPSGYEQYF.

This chain uses TRBV30 with TRBJ2-5; no reliable D call. Germline V gene data show CDR1 as GTSNPN and CDR2 as SVGIG (reference sequence). V lost 3 bases and J 1 base, leaving 9 bases between the germline ends. This CDR3 has 13 residues. The CDR3 DNA is TGTGCCTGGAGCGCAGGAGCCCAAGAGACCCAGTACTTC. It encodes CAWSAGAQETQYF.

The V call is TRBV11-3, the J call TRBJ2-7; 11 positions agree with TRBD1. CDR3 length: 21 residues. The V gene's germline CDR1 is SGHNT and CDR2 YENEEA. Germline trimming cut 3 bases from V and 3 bases from J; bases unmatched to any gene: 22. The CDR3 DNA follows: TGTGCCAGCAGCTTTGCCCGGACAGGGGGCGAAAATTTAGCGAGCGGCTACGAGCAGTACTTC. It encodes CASSFARTGGENLASGYEQYF.

J is TRBJ2-5 and V is TRBV12-3 or TRBV12-4; TRBD1 matches at 10 bases. There are 14 residues in the CDR3. V was pared by 6 bases and J by 5 bases, with 6 bases of the junction left unmatched. The CDR3 DNA sequence: TGTGCCAGCAGCTTGACAGGGGGCTGGGAGACCCAGTACTTC. The encoded protein is CASSLTGGWETQYF.

The chain combines TRBV28 with TRBJ2-1; possible D gene TRBD2, 5 bases. CDR3 length: 13 amino acids. Germline assignment: CDR1 MDHEN and CDR2 SYDVKM. Trimming pared 7 bases from V and 5 bases from J, leaving 12 bases between. The CDR3 DNA follows: TGTGCCAGCATCTCCTTCGGGAACAATGAGCAGTTCTTC. Translated: CASISFGNNEQFF.

This clonotype showed up just a few times. The V and J genes are TRBV2 and TRBJ2-7; 7 bases are a match to TRBD2. J gave up 4 bases and V 6 bases, and 15 bases lay outside the gene matches. Per germline, CDR1 SNHLY and CDR2 FYNNEI. The CDR3 covers 16 residues. The CDR3 DNA reads TGTGCCAGCAGGAGGCTAGCGGAAAGCATACAGTACGAGCAGTACTTC. It is translated as CASRRLAESIQYEQYF. The full variable domain, its missing parts supplied by reference TRBV2 and TRBJ2-7, is EPEVTQTPSHQVTQMGQEVILRCVPISNHLYFYWYRQILGQKVEFLVSFYNNEISEKSEIFDDQFSVERPDGSNFTLKIRSTKLEDSAMYFCASRRLAESIQYEQYFGPGTRLTVT.

At least ten counts were recorded for this clonotype. The rearrangement joins TRBV7-7 to TRBJ2-1; 12 nucleotides align to TRBD2. With 1 base clipped from V and 10 bases from J, the junction kept 8 bases outside the gene matches. Germline loops: CDR1 SSHAT, CDR2 FNYEAQ (reference sequence). CDR3 length equals 16 residues. The CDR3 coding sequence is TGTGCCAGCAGCTTAGGACTAGCGGGAGATAGTAACGAGCAGTTCTTC. The encoded protein is CASSLGLAGDSNEQFF. The whole variable domain, filled in from reference TRBV7-7 and TRBJ2-1, reads GAGVSQSPRYKVTKRGQDVTLRCDPISSHATLYWYQQALGQGPEFLTYFNYEAQPDKSGLPSDRFSAERPEGSISTLTIQRTEQRDSAMYRCASSLGLAGDSNEQFFGPGTRLTVL.

The rearrangement joins TRBV11-2 to TRBJ1-1, with D tentatively TRBD1 (6 bases). The CDR3 is 14 residues long. The V end lost 0 bases, the J end lost 5 bases, and 10 bases lay between the germline ends. Germline assignment: CDR1 SGHAT and CDR2 FQNNGV. The CDR3 DNA reads as TGTGCCAGCAGCTTAGAAGGGGGGTTGACTGAAGCTTTCTTT. It specifies CASSLEGGLTEAFF. Looking up the rest from reference TRBV11-2 and TRBJ1-1 gives the full variable domain: EAGVAQSPRYKIIEKRQSVAFWCNPISGHATLYWYQQILGQGPKLLIQFQNNGVVDDSQLPKDRFSAERLKGVDSTLKIQPAKLEDSAVYLCASSLEGGLTEAFFGQGTRLTVV.

This chain uses TRBV11-3 with TRBJ2-7, with a possible D match to TRBD2 (6 bases). The CDR3 runs to 13 residues. V dropped 3 bases and J dropped 7 bases, with 13 bases sitting between them. CDR1 is SGHNT, CDR2 YENEEA, per germline. This CDR3 reads CASSLRGSNEQYF. CDR3 nucleotides: TGTGCCAGCAGCTTGCGGGGAAGCAATGAGCAGTACTTC.

The chain combines TRBV6-5 with TRBJ2-5; 11 bases match TRBD1. The CDR3 length is 16 residues. Germline values: CDR1 MNHEY, CDR2 SVGAGI. With V trimmed by 0 bases and J by 1 base, 1 base remained unmatched. CDR3 bases: TGTGCCAGCAGTTACTCGGGGACAGGGGGCCAAGAGACCCAGTACTTC. Translated, it gives CASSYSGTGGQETQYF.

In the case of this clonotype: It may be a read error: a sequence one base away is much more abundant. The genes are TRBV29-1 and TRBJ2-1, with 8 bases fitting TRBD2. In germline, CDR1 is SQVTM, CDR2 ANQGSEA. This CDR3 has 14 amino acids. With 6 bases clipped from V and 0 bases from J, the junction kept 4 bases outside the gene matches. The CDR3 protein is CSVELAASYNEQFF. CDR3 nucleotide sequence: TGCAGCGTGGAACTAGCGGCCTCCTACAATGAGCAGTTCTTC.

The chain joins TRBV20-1 to TRBJ1-6; possibly TRBD1 for D (5 bases). CDR1 DFQATT and CDR2 SNEGSKA come from the germline V gene (reference sequence). The V end was cut by 6 bases, the J end by 6 bases, with 9 bases between. The CDR3 has 12 residues. The CDR3 loop reads CSAGGGNSPLHF. For the CDR3, the DNA is TGCAGTGCAGGCGGGGGTAATTCACCCCTCCACTTT.

The chain joins TRBV4-1 to TRBJ1-2; possibly TRBD1 for D (6 bases). Germline V gives CDR1 MGHRA, CDR2 YSYEKL. Trimming removed 4 bases at V and 6 bases at J, with 21 bases between. The CDR3 runs to 16 residues. The CDR3 DNA is TGCGCCAGCAGCCCTAGAGTGGCCACAGGGAGGGATGGCTACACCTTC. Protein product: CASSPRVATGRDGYTF.

The V call is TRBV7-9, the J call TRBJ2-5, with 12 positions matching TRBD2. Per germline, CDR1 SEHNR and CDR2 FQNEAQ (reference sequence). This CDR3 contains 17 residues. Unmatched junction bases numbered 9, after V lost 5 bases and J lost 2 bases. Written as DNA, the CDR3 is TGTGCCAGCAGCGATCCGGGACTAGCGGGTACTCAAGAGACCCAGTACTTC. Translating it yields CASSDPGLAGTQETQYF. Full variable domain (remainder filled in from reference TRBV7-9 and TRBJ2-5): DTGVSQNPRHKITKRGQNVTFRCDPISEHNRLYWYRQTLGQGPEFLTYFQNEAQLEKSRLLSDRFSAERPKGSFSTLEIQRTEQGDSAMYLCASSDPGLAGTQETQYFGPGTRLLVL.

This clonotype was observed once. It may be a read error: a sequence one base away is much more abundant. The rearrangement uses TRBV5-1 and TRBJ2-7; no reliable D call. Germline loops: CDR1 SGHRS, CDR2 YFSETQ. This CDR3 has 14 amino acids. V was pared by 4 bases and J by 5 bases, with 16 bases between. CDR3 bases: TGCGCCAGCAGCGTGTATGGCAGATGGGACGAGCAGTACTTC. It is translated as CASSVYGRWDEQYF.

Only one count was recorded for this clonotype. This rearrangement joins TRBV5-1 to TRBJ2-2; 7 bases agree with TRBD1. Germline trimming cut 0 bases from V and 4 bases from J; bases unmatched to any gene: 3. Germline V gene sequence: CDR1 SGHRS, CDR2 YFSETQ. The CDR3 runs to 15 residues. CDR3 in amino acids: CASSLEGAGTGELFF. The CDR3 DNA reads as TGCGCCAGCAGCTTGGAGGGGGCGGGCACCGGGGAGCTGTTTTTT.

This CDR3 reads CASSQDLRGSEKLFF. DNA for the CDR3: TGTGCCAGCAGCCAAGATCTCAGGGGTAGTGAAAAACTGTTTTTT. The rearrangement uses TRBV3-1 and TRBJ1-4, with D perhaps matching TRBD1 (6 bases). Trimming shortened V by 0 bases and J by 7 bases, and 12 bases separated the two germline ends. Germline values: CDR1 LGHDT, CDR2 YNNKEL (reference sequence). The CDR3 has 15 amino acids. Drawing the rest from reference TRBV3-1 and TRBJ1-4, the complete variable domain is DTAVSQTPKYLVTQMGNDKSIKCEQNLGHDTMYWYKQDSKKFLKIMFSYNNKELIINETVPNRFSPKSPDKAHLNLHINSLELGDSAVYFCASSQDLRGSEKLFFGSGTQLSVL.

The CDR3 loop is CASSPVTSGEQETQYF. CDR3 nucleotides: TGTGCCAGCAGTCCAGTAACTAGCGGAGAGCAAGAGACCCAGTACTTC. V is TRBV7-9 and J is TRBJ2-5, with 8 bases lining up with TRBD2. Germline CDR1 reads SEHNR; CDR2 reads FQNEAQ (reference sequence). V lost 6 bases to trimming and J lost 2 bases; unmatched junction nucleotides: 11. This CDR3 region has 16 residues.

This clonotype was counted between two and nine times. The chain recombines TRBV5-5 with TRBJ2-5, with TRBD1 matching 8 bases. Judging by the DNA end, TRBJ2-7 fits better; the J call may be wrong. The CDR3 is 15 residues long. The germline V gene encodes CDR1 SGHKS and CDR2 YYEKEE (reference sequence). The CDR3 reads CASSLLAGGDYEQYF. CDR3 sequence (DNA): TGTGCCAGCAGCTTGCTCGCAGGGGGCGATTACGAGCAGTACTTC.

The J gene is TRBJ1-5, the V gene TRBV6-6; tentatively, D is TRBD1 (5 bases). In germline, CDR1 is MNHNY, CDR2 SVGAGI (reference sequence). The CDR3 consists of 16 residues. With 4 bases removed from V and 0 bases from J, the gap between germline ends came to 13 bases. The CDR3 loop reads CASSSFGGYSNQPQHF. The DNA of the CDR3 is TGTGCCAGCAGTTCGTTCGGGGGATATAGCAATCAGCCCCAGCATTTT.

The J gene is TRBJ1-1, the V gene TRBV7-2, with a tentative D call TRBD1 (6 bases). The germline V gene has CDR1 SGHTA and CDR2 FQGNSA. The V and J ends lost 4 bases and 5 bases respectively, with 17 bases between them. The CDR3 spans 15 residues. The DNA of the CDR3 is TGTGCCAGCAGCTACACCGGACAGACGGGGACTGAAGCTTTCTTT. Translated: CASSYTGQTGTEAFF.

This clonotype was observed a handful of times. The gene calls are TRBV7-2 and TRBJ1-2; D unclear. Germline assignment: CDR1 SGHTA and CDR2 FQGNSA. The CDR3 extends over 13 amino acids. V lost 3 bases and J lost 8, with 13 bases in between. The chain's CDR3 is CASSLGASLGYTF. CDR3 nucleotides: TGTGCCAGCAGCTTGGGAGCCTCGCTAGGCTACACCTTC.